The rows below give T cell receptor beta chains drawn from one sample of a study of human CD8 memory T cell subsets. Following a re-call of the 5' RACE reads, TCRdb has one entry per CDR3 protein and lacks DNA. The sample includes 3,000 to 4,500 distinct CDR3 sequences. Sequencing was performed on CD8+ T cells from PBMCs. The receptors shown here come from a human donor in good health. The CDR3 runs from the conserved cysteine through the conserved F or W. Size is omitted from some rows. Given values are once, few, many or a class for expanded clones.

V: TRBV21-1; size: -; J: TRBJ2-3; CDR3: CASSKVPNGSVSTDTQYF
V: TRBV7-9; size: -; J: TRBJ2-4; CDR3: CASPNLRGHLAKNIQYF
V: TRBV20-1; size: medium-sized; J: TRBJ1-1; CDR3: CSAQDNLLNTEAFF
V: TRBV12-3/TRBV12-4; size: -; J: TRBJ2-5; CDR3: CASSFTGQETQYF
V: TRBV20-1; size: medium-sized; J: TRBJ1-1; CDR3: CSARRLQNTEAFF
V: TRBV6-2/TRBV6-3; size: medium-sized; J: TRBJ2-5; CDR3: CASSYLWGRTPRETQYF
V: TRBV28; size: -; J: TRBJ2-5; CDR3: CASSLIGHQETQYF
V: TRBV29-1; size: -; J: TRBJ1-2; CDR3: CSAEASSQGYTF
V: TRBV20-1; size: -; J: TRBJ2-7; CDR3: CSARGRVYEQYF
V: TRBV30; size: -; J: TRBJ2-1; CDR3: CAWSQGHEQFF
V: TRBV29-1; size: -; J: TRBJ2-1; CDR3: CSVEVPWGLYNEQFF
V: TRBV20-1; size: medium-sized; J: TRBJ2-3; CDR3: CSARDLGWAQYF
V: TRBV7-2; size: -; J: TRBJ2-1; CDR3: CASSATGRTGEMVYEQFF
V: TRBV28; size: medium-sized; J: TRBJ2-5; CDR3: CASSAGGTGWASGWQETQYF
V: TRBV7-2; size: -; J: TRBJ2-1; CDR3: CASSLGTSGEYNEQFF
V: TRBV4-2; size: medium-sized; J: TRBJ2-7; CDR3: CASSQDSPGLAGYEQYF
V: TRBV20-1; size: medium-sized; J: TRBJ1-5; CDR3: CSAIDDEDSNQPQHF
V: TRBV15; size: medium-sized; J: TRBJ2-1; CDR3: CATSGRIYNEQFF
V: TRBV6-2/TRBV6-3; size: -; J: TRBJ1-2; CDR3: CASSWTGTGGNYGYTF
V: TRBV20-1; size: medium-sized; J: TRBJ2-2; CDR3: CSARDPETGELFF
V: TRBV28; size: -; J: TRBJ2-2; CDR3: CASSNGVPGELFF
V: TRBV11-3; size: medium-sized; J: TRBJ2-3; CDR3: CASSFGSGTDTQYF
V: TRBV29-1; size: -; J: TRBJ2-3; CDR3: CSASGGFTDTQYF
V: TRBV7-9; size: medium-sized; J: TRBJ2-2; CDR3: CASSRRQENTGELFF
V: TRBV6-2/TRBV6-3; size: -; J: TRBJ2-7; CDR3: CASTYREQVLYEQYF
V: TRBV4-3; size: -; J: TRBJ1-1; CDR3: CASSQGRMNTEAFF
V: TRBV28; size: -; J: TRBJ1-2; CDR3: CASRPPGQRLYGYTF
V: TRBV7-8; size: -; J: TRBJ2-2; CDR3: CASTRVTGELFF
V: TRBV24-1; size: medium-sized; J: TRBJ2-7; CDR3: CATSKSSGEEQYF
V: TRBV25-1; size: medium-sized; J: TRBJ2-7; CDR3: CASSTTGQGFYEQYF
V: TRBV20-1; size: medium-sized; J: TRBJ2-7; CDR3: CSASRDRAYEQYF
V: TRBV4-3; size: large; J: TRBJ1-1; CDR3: CASSQAGNGGEAFF